This TCR beta chain appears in the sequencing data of a study of T cell changes during pregnancy in multiple sclerosis. V trimming: 6 bases; J trimming: 8 bases; junction bases outside the gene matches: 12. The germline V gene encodes CDR1 MNHNS and CDR2 SASEGT. The CDR3 is made up of 14 amino acids. This table comes from immunoSEQ multiplex PCR, and its TCRdb copy is limited to in-frame clones, with some not included. The table shows about 20,000 clones, with 88% occurring only once. The material sequenced was CD8+ T cells from peripheral blood mononuclear cells, taken in the third trimester of pregnancy. The rearrangement joins TRBV6-1 to TRBJ1-2; 7 bases line up with TRBD1. This clonotype was obtained from a female donor in good health, enrolled as a control in a pregnancy study. The CDR3: CASRYLGTVFGYTF. As DNA, the CDR3 is TGTGCCAGCAGATACCTGGGGACAGTCTTCGGCTACACCTTC.